This TCR beta chain was identified in a study of human T cells and chemical hapten exposure (dated by TCRdb to about 2021). Describing the broader study: For sensitization, 2% DPC in acetone was applied to a roughly 2 cm by roughly 2 cm area of upper inner arm skin. Libraries were pooled for sequencing, and per-sample TCR yields varied mainly because of small differences in library volumes within the pool. Alopecia areata with under or over 50% scalp involvement, alopecia totalis and alopecia universalis were represented in the patient cohort, which was mostly female. Blood samples were taken from patients before sensitization (week 0) and then at 2, 6 and about 24 weeks after DPC sensitization. This study followed changes in the peripheral blood TCR repertoire in vivo during primary and secondary sensitization of alopecia patients to the hapten diphenylcyclopropenone (DPC). Patients additionally received weekly therapeutic DPC doses to the scalp throughout the roughly 25-week study period. Roughly 30 alopecia patients provided blood for TCR sequencing at one to four time points (pre-sensitization, 2, 6 and 24 weeks). Patch testing on the upper back used Finn chambers containing 0.01% DPC, with scoring done after 6 days according to International Contact Dermatitis Research Group standards. Paper-wide results and their limitations: Patch test score was positively correlated with the number of PT1 expanded TCRs, with significance at thresholds 8, 16 and 32 but not at 4. Compared with pre-sensitization or healthy control sets, expanded TCRs formed significantly more large CDR3 similarity clusters, which is consistent with antigen-driven responses. Because all patients had alopecia, a presumed autoimmune disease, the immune response of the patients might differ from that of healthy individuals. No change with DPC sensitization was found in the number of TCRs above 1 in 1000 frequency, and no evidence of global repertoire structure alterations was found. Repeated subsampling changed both the strength of the expansion versus patch-test correlation and the threshold at which that correlation became significant.

The sample's time point, from its label and the paper: patch test 3, about 24 weeks after DPC sensitization. The treatment or condition label corresponds to: therapeutic diphenylcyclopropenone sensitization with weekly scalp DPC. At each patch-test visit, blood was drawn before the patch test was applied. Eligible patients were aged 18 to 70, diagnosed with alopecia, deemed suitable for DPC therapy, and excluded if pregnant. Total RNA was extracted from unfractionated whole blood collected in Tempus Blood RNA tubes. V was cut back by 1 base and J by 2 bases, leaving a gap of 10 bases between them. CDR1 KGHSH and CDR2 LQKENI are derived from the germline V gene. The CDR3 sequence holds 15 residues, the cysteine and phenylalanine included. Only CDR3 DNA remains: 45 bases, in frame from the first base. The library was obtained by RACE. TCRdb names NextSeq 500 as the instrument used. Library preparation attached unique molecular identifiers to individual cDNA molecules for quantitative, reproducible TCR counting. Each blood RNA sample was used to sequence both TCR alpha and TCR beta chains. Per the original workflow: A median of about 87,000 TCRs per sample was observed, with a range of about 23,224 to 700,000. V, J and CDR3 annotation of the TCR reads was carried out using the Decombinator software suite. To make PS versus PT1 abundance plots, every sample was subsampled to the same number of TCRs (28,000). Expanded TCRs were defined as absent before sensitization and observed at least eight times at the 2-week time point. The raw public data were reprocessed by TCRdb itself: fastp quality trimming at Q25, MiXCR clonotype calling, in-frame beta chains only. Identical CDR3 protein sequences are pooled into one entry, listed with their most common genes and DNA. TCRdb, rather than the study authors, made the V and J calls. This sample holds under 130,000 distinct CDR3 sequences; approximately 36% were observed only once. The top ten hold around 2.7% of the sample.

This clonotype was counted only a few times. Which antigen it targets is not known. The input lacks base qualities; no much larger clone sits a single base away. Sequences were derived from whole blood, sampled in connection with sensitization to the hapten diphenylcyclopropenone (DPC). The clonotype originates from a man aged 35-49 years with alopecia areata. Some clones in this sample may be carry-over from other donors' samples. The V and J segments used are TRBV18 and TRBJ2-3; there is no confident call for the D gene. The sequence in DNA is TGTGCCAGCTCACCACAGTCGGGTGACACAGATACGCAGTATTTT. This encodes CASSPQSGDTDTQYF.